The clone carrying this T cell receptor (beta chain) was seen ten or more times. Its antigen is unknown. The data stem from a study of early T cells in non-severe SARS-CoV-2 infection. Study in general: Alpha and beta chains were unpaired, from unsorted whole-blood bulk RNA. General study points: A preference for anti-spike CD8 responses marked VDJdb matching, which missed private and CD4 specificities.

Individual cDNA molecules were tagged with unique molecular identifiers, the study reported. TCRdb reanalysed the 5' RACE reads using MiXCR and keeps one entry per CDR3 protein. The sample has some 80,000 distinct CDR3 sequences, 5% seen once; the top ten hold 6.5% to 8%. V was shortened by 1 base and J by 6 bases, with 11 bases between the two germline ends. Germline CDR1 reads MNHEY; CDR2 reads SVGAGI. The CDR3 is 14 amino acids. The source of this sequence is an adult who was a healthcare worker with PCR-confirmed SARS-CoV-2 infection or an uninfected control (not recorded which). Specimen: whole blood, collected at baseline. The gene calls are TRBV6-5 and TRBJ2-3, with D unclear. The CDR3 sequence: CASSYLGPGDTQYF. Here the CDR3 DNA reads TGTGCCAGCAGTTACTTGGGCCCCGGGGATACGCAGTATTTT.